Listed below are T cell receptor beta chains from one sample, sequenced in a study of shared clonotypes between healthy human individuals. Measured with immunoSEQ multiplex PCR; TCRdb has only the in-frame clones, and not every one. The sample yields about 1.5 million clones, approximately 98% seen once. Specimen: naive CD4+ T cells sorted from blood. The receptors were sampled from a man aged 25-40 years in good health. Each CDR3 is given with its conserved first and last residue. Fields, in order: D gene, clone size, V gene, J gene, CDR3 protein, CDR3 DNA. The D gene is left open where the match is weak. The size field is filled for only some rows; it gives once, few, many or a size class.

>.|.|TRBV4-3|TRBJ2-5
CASSQDRGYPQYF
TGCGCCAGCAGCCAAGATCGTGGGTACCCCCAGTACTTC
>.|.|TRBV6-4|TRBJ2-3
CASSDERGGTQYF
TGTGCCAGCAGTGACGAGAGAGGGGGTACGCAGTATTTT
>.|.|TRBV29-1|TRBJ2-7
CSAKGWSYEQYF
TGCAGCGCGAAGGGTTGGTCCTACGAGCAGTACTTC
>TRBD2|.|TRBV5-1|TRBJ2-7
CASRYTSGAAYEQYF
TGCGCCAGCAGATATACTAGCGGGGCGGCCTACGAGCAGTACTTC
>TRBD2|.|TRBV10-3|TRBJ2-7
CAISGLAGRGNEQYF
TGTGCCATCAGTGGACTAGCGGGGCGAGGTAACGAGCAGTACTTC
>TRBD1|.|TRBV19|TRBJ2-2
CASTPGQGLTGELFF
TGTGCAAGTACCCCGGGACAGGGGCTGACCGGGGAGCTGTTTTTT
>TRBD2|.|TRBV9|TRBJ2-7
CASSVGAGGRYEQYF
TGTGCCAGCAGCGTAGGGGCGGGAGGGCGATACGAGCAGTACTTC
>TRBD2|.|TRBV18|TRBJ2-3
CASSPRTREDTQYF
TGTGCCAGCTCACCAAGGACTAGAGAAGATACGCAGTATTTT
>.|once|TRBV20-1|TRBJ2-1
CSAPPYNEQFF
TGCAGTGCCCCGCCATACAATGAGCAGTTCTTC
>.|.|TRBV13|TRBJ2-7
CASSRRGRFEQYF
TGTGCCAGCAGCCGGAGGGGGCGCTTCGAGCAGTACTTC
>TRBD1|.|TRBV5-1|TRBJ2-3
CASSLDGTGADTQYF
TGCGCCAGCAGCTTGGATGGGACAGGGGCAGATACGCAGTATTTT
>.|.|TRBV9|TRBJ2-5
CASSGRGMGQETQYF
TGTGCCAGCAGCGGCCGGGGCATGGGACAAGAGACCCAGTACTTC
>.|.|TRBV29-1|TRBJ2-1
CSVEKARNEQFF
TGCAGCGTTGAAAAGGCGCGCAATGAGCAGTTCTTC
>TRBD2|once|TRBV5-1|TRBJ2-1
CASSVTHRGPSGGYEQFF
TGCGCCAGCAGTGTGACTCACCGGGGACCTAGCGGCGGGTATGAGCAGTTCTTC
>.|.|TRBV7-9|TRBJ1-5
CASSRGTIGAYNQPQHF
TGTGCCAGCAGCCGAGGGACGATCGGGGCGTACAATCAGCCCCAGCATTTT
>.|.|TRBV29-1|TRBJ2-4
CSVANSHEGIQYF
TGCAGCGTTGCCAATTCCCATGAGGGCATTCAGTACTTC
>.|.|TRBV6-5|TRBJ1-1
CASSGGRRNTEAFF
TGTGCCAGCAGTGGAGGACGGAGGAACACTGAAGCTTTCTTT
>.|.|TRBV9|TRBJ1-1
CASSARPGSTEAFF
TGTGCCAGCAGCGCTCGGCCAGGGAGCACTGAAGCTTTCTTT
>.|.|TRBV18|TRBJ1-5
CASSPRGGGSNQPQHF
TGTGCCAGCTCACCCCGAGGGGGGGGTAGCAATCAGCCCCAGCATTTT
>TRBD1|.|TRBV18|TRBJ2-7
CASSPQGTGFYEQYF
TGTGCCAGCTCACCACAAGGGACAGGGTTCTACGAGCAGTACTTC
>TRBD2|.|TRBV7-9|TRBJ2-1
CASSSRLAGVNEQFF
TGTGCCAGCAGCTCGAGACTAGCGGGAGTCAATGAGCAGTTCTTC
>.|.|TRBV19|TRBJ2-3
CASSIDRGFTDTQYF
TGTGCCAGTAGTATAGATCGGGGCTTTACAGATACGCAGTATTTT
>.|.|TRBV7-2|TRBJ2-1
CASSARAGRQSSYNEQFF
TGTGCCAGCAGCGCCCGAGCCGGCCGTCAGAGCTCCTACAATGAGCAGTTCTTC
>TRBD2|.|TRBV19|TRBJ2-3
CASSVSGGTDTQYF
TGTGCCAGTAGTGTTAGCGGGGGCACAGATACGCAGTATTTT
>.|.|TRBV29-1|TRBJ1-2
CSVEADSRGGYGYTF
TGCAGCGTTGAAGCGGACAGCCGAGGGGGCTATGGCTACACCTTC
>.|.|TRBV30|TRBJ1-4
CAWSLDRATNEKLFF
TGTGCCTGGAGTCTTGACAGAGCAACTAATGAAAAACTGTTTTTT
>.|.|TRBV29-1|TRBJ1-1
CSVDRPAQGKMNTEAFF
TGCAGCGTCGACCGACCAGCCCAGGGGAAGATGAACACTGAAGCTTTCTTT
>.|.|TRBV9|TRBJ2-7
CASSVGETYEQYF
TGTGCCAGCAGCGTAGGAGAGACCTACGAGCAGTACTTC
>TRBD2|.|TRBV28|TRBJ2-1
CASSFPGTSGSREQFF
TGTGCCAGCAGTTTCCCCGGGACTAGCGGGAGTCGGGAGCAGTTCTTC
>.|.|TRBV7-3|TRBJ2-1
CASSLNRESSEQFF
TGTGCCAGCAGCTTAAACCGGGAATCCTCTGAGCAGTTCTTC
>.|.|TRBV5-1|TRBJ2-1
CASSTQTPAVTYNEQFF
TGCGCCAGCAGCACCCAAACTCCGGCGGTAACCTACAATGAGCAGTTCTTC
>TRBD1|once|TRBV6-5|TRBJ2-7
CASSLPGQGVFEQYF
TGTGCCAGCAGTTTGCCGGGACAGGGGGTGTTCGAGCAGTACTTC
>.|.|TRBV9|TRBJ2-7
CASSVARDKPYEQYF
TGTGCCAGCAGCGTAGCACGAGACAAACCCTACGAGCAGTACTTC
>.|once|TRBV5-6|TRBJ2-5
CASSTREQETQYF
TGTGCCAGCAGCACCCGGGAACAAGAGACCCAGTACTTC
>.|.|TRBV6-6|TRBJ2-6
CASRESGANVLTF
TGTGCCAGCAGAGAATCTGGGGCCAACGTCCTGACTTTC
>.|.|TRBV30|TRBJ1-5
CAWSQGSHSNQPQHF
TGTGCCTGGAGTCAGGGGTCCCATAGCAATCAGCCCCAGCATTTT
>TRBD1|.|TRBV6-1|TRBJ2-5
CASRGGQAPQETQYF
TGTGCCAGCAGGGGGGGACAGGCCCCCCAAGAGACCCAGTACTTC
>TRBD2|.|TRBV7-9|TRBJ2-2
CASSAAREGNTGELFF
TGTGCCAGCAGCGCGGCGCGGGAGGGGAACACCGGGGAGCTGTTTTTT
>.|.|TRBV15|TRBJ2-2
CATRWLDTGELFF
TGTGCCACCCGATGGCTGGACACCGGGGAGCTGTTTTTT
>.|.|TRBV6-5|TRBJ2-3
CASSYSPGPSTDTQYF
TGTGCCAGCAGTTACTCCCCGGGACCATCCACAGATACGCAGTATTTT
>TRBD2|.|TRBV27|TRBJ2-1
CASSLELAGGFEQFF
TGTGCCAGCAGTTTAGAACTAGCGGGAGGATTTGAGCAGTTCTTC
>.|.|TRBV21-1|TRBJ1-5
CASSRRRDSNQPQHF
TGTGCCAGCTCTCGTCGTCGAGATAGCAATCAGCCCCAGCATTTT
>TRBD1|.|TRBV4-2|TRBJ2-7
CASSRRDRGHEQYF
TGTGCCAGCAGCCGCCGGGACAGGGGTCACGAGCAGTACTTC
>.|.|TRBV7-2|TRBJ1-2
CASSSTAGSGYTF
TGTGCCAGCAGCTCAACGGCGGGGAGTGGCTACACCTTC
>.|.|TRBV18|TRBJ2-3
CASSRSIGGGSDTQYF
TGTGCCAGCTCTCGTAGTATCGGAGGAGGATCAGATACGCAGTATTTT
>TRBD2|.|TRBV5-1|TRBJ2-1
CASSLTGTSRDEQFF
TGCGCCAGCAGCCTGACCGGGACTAGTCGCGATGAGCAGTTCTTC
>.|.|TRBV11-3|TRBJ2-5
CASSLDPGETQYF
TGTGCCAGCAGCTTAGATCCCGGTGAGACCCAGTACTTC
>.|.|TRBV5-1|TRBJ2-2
CASSWGDRTGTGELFF
TGCGCCAGCAGCTGGGGCGACAGGACGGGCACCGGGGAGCTGTTTTTT
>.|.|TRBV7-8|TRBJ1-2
CASSRTTGRLKQLGDYTF
TGTGCCAGCAGCCGAACAACGGGAAGACTTAAGCAACTCGGTGACTACACCTTC
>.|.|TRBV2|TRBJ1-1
CASRQDIMNTEAFF
TGTGCCAGCAGGCAGGACATTATGAACACTGAAGCTTTCTTT
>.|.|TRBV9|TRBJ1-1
CASTRFGRENTEAFF
TGTGCCAGCACCCGATTCGGCAGGGAGAACACTGAAGCTTTCTTT
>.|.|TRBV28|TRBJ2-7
CASTTGAPYEQYF
TGTGCCAGCACCACGGGGGCCCCCTACGAGCAGTACTTC
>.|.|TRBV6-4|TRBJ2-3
CASSTGSTDTQYF
TGTGCCAGCTCGACGGGAAGCACAGATACGCAGTATTTT